The sequence of this TCR beta chain was determined in a study of T cells in Graves' hyperthyroidism and ophthalmopathy. Amplification of TCR beta CDR3 regions used RNA as the template. Carried out on the TCR CDR3, a first-round RT-PCR used the HTBI primer set. TCRdb re-called the multiplex PCR reads through MiXCR, storing one row per CDR3 protein. In the table there are some 620,000 distinct CDR3 sequences, around 15% of which are singletons. This receptor was identified in a woman in her twenties or thirties with Graves' hyperthyroidism. The specimen was blood.

The CDR3 protein is CSARTGGAGTGELFF. As DNA, the CDR3 is TGCAGTGCTCGAACTGGAGGGGCGGGAACCGGGGAGCTGTTTTTT. The gene calls are TRBV20-1 and TRBJ2-2, with D tentatively TRBD2 (6 bases). Germline V lookup: CDR1 DFQATT, CDR2 SNEGSKA (reference sequence). The CDR3 is 15 amino acids. The V end was cut by 5 bases, the J end by 5 bases, with 18 bases between.